This T cell receptor beta chain was retrieved from a study of control samples from healthy donors and cancer patients. V lost 7 bases, J lost 0 bases, and 17 bases lay in between. This CDR3 has 15 residues. Looked up from germline, CDR1 is SQVTM and CDR2 is ANQGSEA. This table comes from immunoSEQ multiplex PCR, and its TCRdb copy is limited to in-frame clones, with some not included. The sample has about 120,000 clones; less than 95% are singletons. Sequencing was carried out using blood. This clonotype was sampled from a man younger than 40 in good health. The V gene is TRBV29-1, the J gene TRBJ2-3; D might be TRBD1 (6 bases). CDR3 coding DNA: TGCAGCGCAGATAAAACAGGGCGTAGCACAGATACGCAGTATTTT. As protein: CSADKTGRSTDTQYF.